The entry below gives a single T cell receptor (beta chain) sequence along with its context. Generated by immunoSEQ multiplex PCR, the TCRdb table keeps only in-frame clones and is missing some. Altogether about 110,000 clones are present, around 90% being singletons, with the ten largest covering 2% to 3%. The data are from a study of blood T cell repertoires in COVID-19. J was trimmed by 4 bases and V by 6 bases; bases with no gene match: 7. This CDR3 region has 14 residues. Germline V CDR1 and CDR2: SGHRS, YFSETQ. This clonotype was sampled from a human donor in a cohort sampled during active COVID-19. V is TRBV5-1 and J is TRBJ2-3, with 8 bases identical to TRBD1. Sequenced sample: peripheral blood. In DNA form, the CDR3 reads TGCGCCAGCAACACGGACAGGGTGTCAGATACGCAGTATTTT. Its protein product is CASNTDRVSDTQYF.